This T cell receptor beta chain was documented in a study of blood T cell repertoires in COVID-19. In the study overall: Acute and convalescent COVID-19 specimens originated in the United States, Italy and Spain. T cells, B-cell-depleted T cells, or PBMCs provided the cDNA or gDNA that served as material.

Using immunoSEQ multiplex PCR, the repertoire was profiled, and TCRdb retains in-frame clones only, with some absent. This table has over 150,000 clones, approximately 90% appearing once. Trimming removed 11 bases at V and 3 bases at J, with 16 bases between. The germline V gene encodes CDR1 KGHSH and CDR2 LQKENI. The CDR3 covers 13 residues. The TCR comes from a young man with acute or convalescent COVID-19. The chain is built from TRBV18 and TRBJ1-2, with D perhaps matching TRBD1 (5 bases). Material for sequencing was peripheral blood. The CDR3 here is CAASTDSYYGYTF. The CDR3 DNA reads TGTGCCGCCTCGACAGACAGCTACTATGGCTACACCTTC.